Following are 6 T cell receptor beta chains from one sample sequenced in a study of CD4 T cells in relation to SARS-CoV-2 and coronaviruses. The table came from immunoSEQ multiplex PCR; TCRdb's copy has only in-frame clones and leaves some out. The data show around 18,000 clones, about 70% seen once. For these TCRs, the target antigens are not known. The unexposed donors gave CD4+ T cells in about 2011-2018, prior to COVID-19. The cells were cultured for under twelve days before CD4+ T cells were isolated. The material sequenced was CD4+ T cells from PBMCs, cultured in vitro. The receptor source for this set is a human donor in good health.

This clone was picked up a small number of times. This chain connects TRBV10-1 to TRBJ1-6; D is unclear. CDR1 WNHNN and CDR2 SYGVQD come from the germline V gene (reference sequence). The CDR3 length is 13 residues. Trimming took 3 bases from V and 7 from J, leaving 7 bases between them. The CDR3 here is CASSERPNSPLHF. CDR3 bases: TGCGCCAGCAGTGAACGCCCGAATTCACCCCTCCACTTT.

The CDR3 protein is CASSQAQGQQYF. CDR3 coding DNA: TGTGCCAGCAGCCAAGCCCAGGGGCAGCAGTACTTC. This rearrangement joins TRBV3-1 (or the pseudogene TRBV3-2) to TRBJ2-7; maybe TRBD1 (6 bases). The CDR3 has 12 residues. The V end was cut by 1 base, the J end by 8 bases, with 9 bases between. Germline CDR1 reads LGHDT; CDR2 reads YNNKEL (reference sequence).

The CDR3 nucleotides read TGTGCCAGCAGCCGGGGACAGGTGTTGTTTTTT. Encoded protein: CASSRGQVLFF. The chain is built from TRBV12-3 or TRBV12-4 and TRBJ1-4; 8 nucleotides align to TRBD1. This CDR3 has 11 residues. Germline trimming cut 6 bases from V and 15 bases from J; bases unmatched to any gene: 6.

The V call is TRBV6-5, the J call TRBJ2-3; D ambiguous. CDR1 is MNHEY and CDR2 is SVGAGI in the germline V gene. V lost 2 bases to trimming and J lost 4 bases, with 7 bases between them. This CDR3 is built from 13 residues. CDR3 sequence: CASSYALADTQYF. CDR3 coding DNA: TGTGCCAGCAGTTACGCGCTGGCAGATACGCAGTATTTT.

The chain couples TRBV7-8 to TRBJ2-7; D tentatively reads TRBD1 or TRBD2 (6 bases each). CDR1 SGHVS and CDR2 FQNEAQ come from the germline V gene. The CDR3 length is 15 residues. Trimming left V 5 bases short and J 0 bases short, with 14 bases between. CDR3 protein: CASSKRRGDSYEQYF. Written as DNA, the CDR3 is TGTGCCAGCAGCAAGCGAAGGGGGGACTCCTACGAGCAGTACTTC.

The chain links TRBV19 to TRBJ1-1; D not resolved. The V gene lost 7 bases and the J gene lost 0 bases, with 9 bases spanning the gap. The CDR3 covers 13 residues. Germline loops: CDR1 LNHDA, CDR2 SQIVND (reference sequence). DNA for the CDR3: TGTGCCAGTATTTCGGTTCTGAACACTGAAGCTTTCTTT. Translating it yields CASISVLNTEAFF.